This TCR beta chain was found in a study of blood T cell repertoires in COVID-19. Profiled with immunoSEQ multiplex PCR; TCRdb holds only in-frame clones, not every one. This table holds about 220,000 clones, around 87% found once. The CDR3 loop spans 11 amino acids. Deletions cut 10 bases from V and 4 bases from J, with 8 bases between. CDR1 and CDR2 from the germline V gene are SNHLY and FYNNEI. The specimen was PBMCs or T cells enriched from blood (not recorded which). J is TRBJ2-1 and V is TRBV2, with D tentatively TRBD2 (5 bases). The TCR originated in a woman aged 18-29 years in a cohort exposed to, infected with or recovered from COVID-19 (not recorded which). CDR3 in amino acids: CATERYNEQFF. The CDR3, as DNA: TGTGCCACGGAGCGGTACAATGAGCAGTTCTTC.